A single sample gave rise to the 13 T cell receptor beta chains below, sequenced in a study of Ad26.COV2.S vaccination and SARS-CoV-2 variants. Generated by immunoSEQ multiplex PCR, the TCRdb table keeps only in-frame clones and is missing some. The sample has some 340,000 clones, over 80% seen once; the top ten hold around 2%. Treatment denoted: 15 to 20 received Ad26.COV2.S at low or high dose, single or two shots; 5 received placebo; per-sample allocation not given. At day 63 after the first vaccine or placebo injection, samples were drawn. Sequencing was performed on peripheral blood, taken in a trial of Ad26.COV2.S vaccine versus placebo. Receptor source: a person between 18 and 65 years old who received the Ad26.COV2.S COVID-19 vaccine or a placebo.

The rearrangement joins TRBV5-1 to TRBJ2-5; a possible D gene is TRBD1 (6 bases). The V end lost 3 bases, the J end lost 4 bases, and 13 bases lay between the germline ends. The germline CDR1 and CDR2 sequences are SGHRS and YFSETQ. The CDR3 contains 14 residues. DNA of the CDR3: TGCGCCAGCAGCTCGAGGGGGTTACGAGAGACCCAGTACTTC. It yields the protein CASSSRGLRETQYF.

The chain carries TRBV10-2 and TRBJ2-7, with TRBD2 as a possible D gene (5 bases). In germline, CDR1 is WSHSY, CDR2 SAAADI. V lost 6 bases, J lost 2 bases, and 11 bases lay in between. The CDR3 has 13 residues. The CDR3 DNA sequence: TGCGCCAGCAGAGTACTAGGGACCTACGAGCAGTACTTC. It specifies CASRVLGTYEQYF.

In its sample, this clone was seen once. This sequence joins TRBV5-5 and TRBJ1-5; 8 bases agree with TRBD1. After removal of 0 bases from V and 0 bases from J, the junction contained 8 bases not matched to a gene. Germline-derived CDR1 and CDR2 are SGHKS and YYEKEE (reference sequence). This CDR3 is built from 18 residues. CDR3 coding DNA: TGTGCCAGCAGCTTGGCCGGACAGGGAACATATAGCAATCAGCCCCAGCATTTT. The encoded protein is CASSLAGQGTYSNQPQHF.

This chain's CDR3 is CASSLTSGGALDTQYF. For the CDR3, the DNA is TGCGCCAGCAGCTTGACTAGCGGGGGGGCATTAGATACGCAGTATTTT. The chain links TRBV5-1 to TRBJ2-3; 13 bases agree with TRBD2. CDR1 SGHRS and CDR2 YFSETQ come from the germline V gene. The CDR3 runs 16 residues. The junction had 4 bases not matched to a gene; V was cut back by 1 base and J by 5 bases.

CDR3: CASSAGLGTDTQYF. As DNA, the CDR3 is TGTGCCAGTAGTGCGGGACTGGGCACAGATACGCAGTATTTT. The V gene is TRBV19, the J gene TRBJ2-3, with TRBD2 as a possible D gene (6 bases). This CDR3 has 14 residues. The germline V gene has CDR1 LNHDA and CDR2 SQIVND (reference sequence). Trimming removed 5 bases at V and 1 base at J, with 10 bases between.

The CDR3 is CASSVGGLPTETQYF. As DNA, the CDR3 is TGTGCCAGCAGCGTGGGAGGACTACCCACAGAGACCCAGTACTTC. The J gene is TRBJ2-5, the V gene TRBV9; maybe TRBD2 (6 bases). The CDR3 has 15 amino acids. CDR1 and CDR2 from the germline V gene are SGDLS and YYNGEE. The ends were cut back, 2 bases at V and 4 bases at J, with 15 bases in the middle. The complete variable domain, with remaining parts taken from reference TRBV9 and TRBJ2-5, reads DSGVTQTPKHLITATGQRVTLRCSPRSGDLSVYWYQQSLDQGLQFLIQYYNGEERAKGNILERFSAQQFPDLHSELNLSSLELGDSALYFCASSVGGLPTETQYFGPGTRLLVL.

This chain uses TRBV30 with TRBJ1-6; weak D call: TRBD1 (6 bases). The germline V gene encodes CDR1 GTSNPN and CDR2 SVGIG (reference sequence). Trimming removed 3 bases from V and 8 bases from J, with 14 bases in between. This CDR3 has 14 amino acids. CDR3 loop: CAWRRTDYYSPLHF. The CDR3 DNA reads as TGTGCCTGGAGAAGGACAGATTATTATTCACCCCTCCACTTT.

This chain links TRBV28 with TRBJ2-3; D could derive from TRBD1 or TRBD2 (5 bases each). Trimming left V 3 bases short and J 2 bases short, with 12 bases between. CDR1 is MDHEN, CDR2 SYDVKM, per germline. The CDR3 contains 15 residues. In DNA, the CDR3 is TGTGCCAGCAGTTTGCTCTTCGGGGCCACAGATACGCAGTATTTT. This translates into CASSLLFGATDTQYF.

The rearrangement links TRBV7-2 to TRBJ1-3; possible D gene TRBD1, 6 bases. Germline CDR1 and CDR2: SGHTA and FQGNSA. The CDR3 consists of 14 residues. Trimming shortened V by 5 bases and J by 2 bases, and 10 bases separated the two germline ends. In DNA form, the CDR3 reads TGTGCCAGCAGCGCTCGACAGGCTGGAAACACCATATATTTT. This sequence encodes CASSARQAGNTIYF.

This clone has only one observation. The rearrangement links TRBV24-1 to TRBJ1-2; the match to TRBD1 covers 8 bases. The CDR3 has 17 residues. V lost 5 bases to trimming and J lost 2 bases; unmatched junction nucleotides: 12. Per the germline V gene, CDR1 is KGHDR and CDR2 is SFDVKD. The CDR3 sequence is CATSGSGPGQENYGYTF. CDR3 DNA: TGTGCCACCAGTGGTTCGGGGCCGGGACAGGAGAACTATGGCTACACCTTC.

This clone has more than one count but fewer than ten. This chain uses TRBV3-1 (or the pseudogene TRBV3-2) with TRBJ2-5; D not resolved. V was clipped by 0 bases and J by 5 bases, with 16 bases between them. The CDR3 contains 16 residues. Germline V gene data show CDR1 as LGHDT and CDR2 as YNNKEL (reference sequence). CDR3 sequence: CASSQEVSDVMETQYF. The DNA of the CDR3 is TGTGCCAGCAGCCAAGAGGTGTCCGATGTTATGGAGACCCAGTACTTC.

This chain uses TRBV5-1 with TRBJ2-3, with 7 bases identical to TRBD2. Trimming cost V 1 base and J 5 bases; bases outside gene matches: 7. The CDR3 loop spans 15 amino acids. Germline CDR1 SGHRS, CDR2 YFSETQ. The CDR3 coding sequence is TGCGCCAGCAGCTTGAGGGCTAGCGGTCAAGATACGCAGTATTTT. Translation gives CASSLRASGQDTQYF.

This chain joins TRBV20-1 and TRBJ2-7; D ambiguous. With 4 bases removed from V and 2 bases from J, the gap between germline ends came to 3 bases. The CDR3 length is 10 residues. Germline V gene data show CDR1 as DFQATT and CDR2 as SNEGSKA (reference sequence). CDR3 sequence reads: CSANPYEQYF. CDR3 DNA: TGCAGTGCTAACCCCTACGAGCAGTACTTC.